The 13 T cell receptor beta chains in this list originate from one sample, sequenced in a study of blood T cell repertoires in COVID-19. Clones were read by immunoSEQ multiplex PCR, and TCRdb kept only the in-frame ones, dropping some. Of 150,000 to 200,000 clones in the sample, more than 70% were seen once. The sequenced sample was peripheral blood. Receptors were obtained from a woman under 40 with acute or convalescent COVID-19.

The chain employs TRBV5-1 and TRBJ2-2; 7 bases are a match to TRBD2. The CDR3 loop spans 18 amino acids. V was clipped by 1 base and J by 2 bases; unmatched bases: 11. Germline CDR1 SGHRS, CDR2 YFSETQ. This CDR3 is CASSLNVGGSTNTGELFF. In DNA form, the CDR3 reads TGCGCCAGCAGCTTGAATGTCGGCGGGAGTACCAACACCGGGGAGCTGTTTTTT. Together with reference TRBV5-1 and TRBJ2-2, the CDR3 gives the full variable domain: KAGVTQTPRYLIKTRGQQVTLSCSPISGHRSVSWYQQTPGQGLQFLFEYFSETQRNKGNFPGRFSGRQFSNSRSEMNVSTLELGDSALYLCASSLNVGGSTNTGELFFGEGSRLTVL.

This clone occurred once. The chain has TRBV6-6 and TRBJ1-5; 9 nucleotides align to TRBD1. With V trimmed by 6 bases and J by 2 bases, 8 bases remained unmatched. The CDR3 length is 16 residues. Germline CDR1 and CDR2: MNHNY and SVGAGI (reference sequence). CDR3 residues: CASRGVDRGGNQPQHF. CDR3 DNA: TGTGCCAGCAGGGGGGTGGACAGGGGTGGCAATCAGCCCCAGCATTTT.

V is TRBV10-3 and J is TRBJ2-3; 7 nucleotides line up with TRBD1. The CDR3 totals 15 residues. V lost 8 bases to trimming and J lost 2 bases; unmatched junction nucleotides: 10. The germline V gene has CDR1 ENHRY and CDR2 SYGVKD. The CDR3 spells CAILRDRSNTDTQYF. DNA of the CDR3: TGTGCCATCCTACGGGACAGATCTAACACAGATACGCAGTATTTT.

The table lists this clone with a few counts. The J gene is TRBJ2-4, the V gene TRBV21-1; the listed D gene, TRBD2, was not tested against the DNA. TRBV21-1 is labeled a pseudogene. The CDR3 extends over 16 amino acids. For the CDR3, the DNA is TGTGCCAGCAGCAAAGCGGGGGGGGTAGCCAAAAACATTCAGTACTTC. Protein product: CASSKAGGVAKNIQYF.

The CDR3 nucleotides are TGTGCCAGCAGCGTCCGTAATTCACCCCTCCACTTT. Amino acid sequence: CASSVRNSPLHF. The chain is built from TRBV7-9 and TRBJ1-6; no clear D gene. Trimming removed 5 bases from V and 6 bases from J, with 5 bases in between. The CDR3 runs to 12 residues. Germline V gene sequence: CDR1 SEHNR, CDR2 FQNEAQ (reference sequence).

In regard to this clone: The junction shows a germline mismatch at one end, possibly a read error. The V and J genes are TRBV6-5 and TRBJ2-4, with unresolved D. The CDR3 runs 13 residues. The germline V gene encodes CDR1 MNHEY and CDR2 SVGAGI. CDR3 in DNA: TGTGCCAGCAGCCCCACCCGACAAACCCAAGCCTTATTC. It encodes CASSPTRQTQALF.

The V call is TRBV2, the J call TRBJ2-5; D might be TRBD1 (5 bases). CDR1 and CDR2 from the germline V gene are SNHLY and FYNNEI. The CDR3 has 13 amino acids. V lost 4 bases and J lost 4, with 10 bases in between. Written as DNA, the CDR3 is TGTGCCAGCAGTGGGGGCCAAGTAGAGACCCAGTACTTC. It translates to CASSGGQVETQYF.

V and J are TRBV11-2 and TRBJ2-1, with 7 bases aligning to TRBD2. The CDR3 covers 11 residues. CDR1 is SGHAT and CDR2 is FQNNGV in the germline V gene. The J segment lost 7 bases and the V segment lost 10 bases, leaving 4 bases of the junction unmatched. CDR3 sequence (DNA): TGTGCCATCCCCGGGGGGAATGAGCAGTTCTTC. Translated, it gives CAIPGGNEQFF.

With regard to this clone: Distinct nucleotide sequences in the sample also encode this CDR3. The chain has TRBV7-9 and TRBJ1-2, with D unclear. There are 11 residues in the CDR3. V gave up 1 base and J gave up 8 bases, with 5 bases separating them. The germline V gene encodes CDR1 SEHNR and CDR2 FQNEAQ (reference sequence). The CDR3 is CASSLGRGYTF. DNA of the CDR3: TGTGCCAGCAGCTTAGGGCGGGGCTACACCTTC.

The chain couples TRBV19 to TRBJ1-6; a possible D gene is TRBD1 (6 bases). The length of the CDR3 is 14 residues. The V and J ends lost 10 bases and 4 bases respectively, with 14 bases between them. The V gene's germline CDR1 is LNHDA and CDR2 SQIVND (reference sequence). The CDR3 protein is CATSRTEYNSPLHF. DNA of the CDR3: TGTGCCACCAGCCGGACAGAGTATAATTCACCCCTCCACTTT.

CDR3 protein: CASSLDPRGLEQFF. In DNA, the CDR3 is TGTGCCAGCAGTTTAGACCCCAGGGGCCTTGAGCAGTTCTTC. The chain combines TRBV28 with TRBJ2-1; possibly TRBD1 for D (6 bases). Between the trimmed V and J ends, which lost 2 bases and 9 bases, there was a span of 14 bases. From germline, CDR1 is MDHEN and CDR2 SYDVKM. CDR3 length: 14 amino acids.

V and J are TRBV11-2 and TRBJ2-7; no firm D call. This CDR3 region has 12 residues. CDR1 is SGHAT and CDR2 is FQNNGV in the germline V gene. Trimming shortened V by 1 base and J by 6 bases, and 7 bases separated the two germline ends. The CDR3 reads CASSLGAAEQYF. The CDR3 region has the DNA TGTGCCAGCAGCTTAGGAGCCGCCGAGCAGTACTTC.

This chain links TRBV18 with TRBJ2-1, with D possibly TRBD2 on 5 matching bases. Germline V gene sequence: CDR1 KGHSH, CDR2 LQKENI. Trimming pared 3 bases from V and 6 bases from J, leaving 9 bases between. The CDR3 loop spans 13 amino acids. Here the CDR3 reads CASSPSGTNEQFF. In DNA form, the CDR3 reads TGTGCCAGCTCACCGAGCGGCACCAATGAGCAGTTCTTC.